The rows below give T cell receptor beta chains drawn from one sample of a study of blood T cell repertoires in COVID-19. Sequenced by immunoSEQ multiplex PCR; TCRdb stores in-frame clones only, minus some. There are 140,000 to 150,000 clones in the sample; about three quarters occur only once, and 15% to 20% lies in the top ten. Specimen: peripheral blood. The receptors here all came from a man aged 50 or older with acute or convalescent COVID-19. Both conserved end residues are part of each CDR3. A D gene is named only where the DNA matches it firmly. Expanded clones are given a class, and other clones once, few, many or no size at all.

TRBD1	TRBV16	TRBJ1-6	-	CASSQSGTGASPLHF	TGTGCCAGCAGCCAATCGGGGACAGGGGCTTCACCCCTCCACTTT
TRBD1	TRBV3-1/TRBV3-2	TRBJ1-1	-	CASSQGYSGTGGTEAFF	TGTGCCAGCAGCCAAGGGTATTCCGGGACAGGGGGCACTGAAGCTTTCTTT
-	TRBV3-1/TRBV3-2	TRBJ2-2	-	CASTRTNGGELFF	TGTGCCAGCACCCGGACAAATGGTGGGGAGCTGTTTTTT
-	TRBV19	TRBJ1-2	few	CASSTDTLYGYTF	TGTGCCAGTAGTACAGATACCCTATATGGCTACACCTTC
TRBD1	TRBV19	TRBJ2-5	-	CASSTGTGQRETQYF	TGTGCCAGTAGTACGGGGACAGGGCAGCGAGAGACCCAGTACTTC
-	TRBV27	TRBJ2-1	-	CASSFSRRRNEQFF	TGTGCCAGCAGTTTTTCTAGGAGACGCAATGAGCAGTTCTTC
-	TRBV6-5	TRBJ1-3	-	CASSLSGRNTIYF	TGTGCCAGCAGTTTGTCAGGGAGAAACACCATATATTTT
TRBD1	TRBV19	TRBJ1-5	-	CASSILAGGQPQHF	TGTGCCAGTAGTATTCTGGCAGGGGGACAGCCCCAGCATTTT
TRBD2	TRBV11-2	TRBJ2-1	-	CASSPGRAQNEQFF	TGTGCCAGCAGCCCCGGGAGGGCGCAGAATGAGCAGTTCTTC
-	TRBV6-1	TRBJ1-6	-	CASSENWGDGNSPLHF	TGTGCCAGCAGTGAAAACTGGGGGGACGGTAATTCACCCCTCCACTTT
TRBD2	TRBV6-5	TRBJ2-7	-	CASRLAGGRYEQYF	TGTGCCAGCAGACTAGCGGGGGGGCGTTACGAGCAGTACTTC
TRBD1	TRBV5-1	TRBJ2-7	-	CASSQNTGTGVEQYF	TGCGCCAGCAGTCAGAATACCGGGACAGGGGTTGAGCAGTACTTC
-	TRBV5-1	TRBJ1-5	-	CASSISDSTNQPQHF	TGCGCCAGCAGCATCTCGGACAGTACGAATCAGCCCCAGCATTTT
TRBD1	TRBV5-1	TRBJ1-1	-	CASSSLTGGNTEAFF	TGCGCCAGCAGCTCGCTGACAGGGGGAAACACTGAAGCTTTCTTT
TRBD2	TRBV4-1	TRBJ2-3	-	CASSQAGLAADTQYF	TGCGCCAGCAGCCAAGCAGGACTAGCCGCAGATACGCAGTATTTT
-	TRBV3-1/TRBV3-2	TRBJ1-2	once	CASSQEGRGARSYTF	TGTGCCAGCAGCCAAGAAGGGCGGGGGGCGAGGAGCTACACCTTC
-	TRBV19	TRBJ1-2	-	CASSTKSTGGYGYTF	TGTGCCAGTAGCACTAAATCGACAGGAGGCTATGGCTACACCTTC
-	TRBV30	TRBJ1-1	few	CAWSVSGLYTEAFF	TGTGCCTGGAGTGTGTCAGGACTTTACACTGAAGCTTTCTTT
TRBD1	TRBV3-1/TRBV3-2	TRBJ1-6	-	CASSQGAGGSPLHF	TGTGCCAGCAGCCAAGGGGCAGGGGGATCACCCCTCCACTTT
-	TRBV9	TRBJ2-2	-	CASSVVSKTGELFF	TGTGCCAGCAGCGTAGTTAGCAAGACCGGGGAGCTGTTTTTT
TRBD1	TRBV20-1	TRBJ1-1	-	CSASPGGQRKNTEAFF	TGCAGTGCTAGTCCAGGGGGCCAGCGAAAAAACACTGAAGCTTTCTTT
-	TRBV5-1	TRBJ2-5	-	CASSTPDIETQYF	TGCGCCAGCAGCACCCCGGACATTGAGACCCAGTACTTC
-	TRBV5-4	TRBJ1-5	once	CASSFGGGGNQPQHF	TGTGCCAGCAGCTTTGGGGGAGGTGGCAATCAGCCCCAGCATTTT
TRBD1	TRBV18	TRBJ1-3	-	CASSPQQGAAGNTIYF	TGTGCCAGCTCACCGCAACAGGGGGCGGCTGGAAACACCATATATTTT
-	TRBV6-5	TRBJ1-2	few	CASSPRQIGYGYTF	TGTGCCAGCAGTCCTCGACAGATCGGCTATGGCTACACCTTC
-	TRBV4-2	TRBJ2-2	-	CASSRGRGTGELFF	TGTGCCAGCAGCCGGGGCCGAGGTACCGGGGAGCTGTTTTTT
-	TRBV18	TRBJ1-6	few	CASSPGHGTNSPLHF	TGTGCCAGCTCACCCGGACATGGAACCAATTCACCCCTCCACTTT
-	TRBV2	TRBJ1-1	-	CASSLAGDTEAFF	TGTGCCAGCAGTCTGGCAGGGGATACTGAAGCTTTCTTT
-	TRBV20-1	TRBJ1-2	-	CSAREGNGYTF	TGCAGTGCTAGAGAGGGCAATGGCTACACCTTC
-	TRBV7-9	TRBJ2-3	-	CASGAGAVSTDTQYF	TGTGCCAGCGGGGCTGGGGCAGTGAGCACAGATACGCAGTATTTT
-	TRBV3-1/TRBV3-2	TRBJ1-2	-	CASSHLSSVYGYTF	TGTGCCAGCAGCCATCTCTCCTCCGTCTATGGCTACACCTTC
TRBD1	TRBV7-9	TRBJ2-1	-	CASRPTGTGTTNEQFF	TGTGCCAGCAGACCGACCGGGACAGGGACGACCAATGAGCAGTTCTTC
TRBD1	TRBV3-1/TRBV3-2	TRBJ1-2	few	CASSQDLEGAVEGYTF	TGTGCCAGCAGCCAAGATCTGGAGGGGGCCGTGGAAGGCTACACCTTC
-	TRBV5-1	TRBJ2-7	-	CASSLYPLSSYEQYF	TGCGCCAGCAGCTTGTACCCCTTGAGCTCCTACGAGCAGTACTTC
TRBD1	TRBV3-1/TRBV3-2	TRBJ1-2	few	CASSRAGGRSYGYTF	TGTGCCAGCAGCCGGGCAGGGGGCAGGTCCTATGGCTACACCTTC
TRBD1	TRBV4-2	TRBJ1-3	once	CASSQEQGGNTIYF	TGTGCCAGCAGCCAAGAACAGGGGGGAAACACCATATATTTT
TRBD1	TRBV30	TRBJ1-1	-	CAWSGDRRTEAFF	TGTGCCTGGAGTGGGGACAGGCGGACTGAAGCTTTCTTT